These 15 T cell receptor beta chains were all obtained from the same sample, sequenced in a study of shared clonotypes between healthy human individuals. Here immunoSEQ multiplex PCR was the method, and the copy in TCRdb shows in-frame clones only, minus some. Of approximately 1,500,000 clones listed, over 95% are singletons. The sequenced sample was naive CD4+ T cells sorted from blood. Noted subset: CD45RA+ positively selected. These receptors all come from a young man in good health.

The CDR3 loop reads CASSVSGGGNEQFF. The CDR3 DNA is TGTGCCAGCAGCGTATCGGGGGGAGGCAATGAGCAGTTCTTC. This chain joins TRBV9 and TRBJ2-1; TRBD2 matches at 7 bases. CDR3 size: 14 residues. V shed 1 base and J 6 bases; nucleotides not matched to a gene: 4. Germline CDR1 SGDLS, CDR2 YYNGEE.

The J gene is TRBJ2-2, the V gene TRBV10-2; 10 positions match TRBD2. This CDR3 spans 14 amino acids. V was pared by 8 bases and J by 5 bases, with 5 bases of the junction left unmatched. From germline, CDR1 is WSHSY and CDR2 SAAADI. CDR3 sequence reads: CASGPTSGTGELFF. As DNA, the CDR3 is TGCGCCAGCGGACCGACTAGCGGGACCGGGGAGCTGTTTTTT.

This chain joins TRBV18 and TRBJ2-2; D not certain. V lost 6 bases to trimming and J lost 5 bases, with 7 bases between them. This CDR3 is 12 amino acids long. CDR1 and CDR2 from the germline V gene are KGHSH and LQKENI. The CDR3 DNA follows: TGTGCCAGCTCTCTCCGGACCGGGGAGCTGTTTTTT. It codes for CASSLRTGELFF.

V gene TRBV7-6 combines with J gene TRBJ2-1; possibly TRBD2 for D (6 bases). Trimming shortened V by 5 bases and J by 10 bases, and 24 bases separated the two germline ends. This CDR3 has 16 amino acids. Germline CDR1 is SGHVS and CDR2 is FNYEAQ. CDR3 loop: CASSLGTAGLRGEQFF. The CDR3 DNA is TGTGCCAGCAGCCTTGGGACGGCGGGATTGCGAGGGGAGCAGTTCTTC.

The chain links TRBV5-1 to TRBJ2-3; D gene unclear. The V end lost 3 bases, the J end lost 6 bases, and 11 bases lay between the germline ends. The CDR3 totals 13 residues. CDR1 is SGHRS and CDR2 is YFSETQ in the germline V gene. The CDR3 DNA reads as TGCGCCAGCAGCTACCTACTTGGGGATACGCAGTATTTT. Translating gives CASSYLLGDTQYF.

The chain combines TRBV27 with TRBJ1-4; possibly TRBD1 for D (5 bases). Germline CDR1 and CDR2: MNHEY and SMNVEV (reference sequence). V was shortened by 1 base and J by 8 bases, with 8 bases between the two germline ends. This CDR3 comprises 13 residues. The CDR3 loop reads CASSLFRGEKLFF. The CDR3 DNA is TGTGCCAGCAGTTTATTCCGGGGCGAAAAACTGTTTTTT.

This chain's CDR3 is CASSQSRPTDTQYF. Written as DNA, the CDR3 is TGTGCCAGCTCACAATCCCGTCCCACAGATACGCAGTATTTT. The rearrangement joins TRBV18 to TRBJ2-3; D is unclear. The CDR3 extends over 14 amino acids. Per the germline V gene, CDR1 is KGHSH and CDR2 is LQKENI. V was cut by 4 bases and J by 2 bases, with 10 bases left in between. Combining the CDR3 with reference TRBV18 and TRBJ2-3 gives the whole variable domain NAGVMQNPRHLVRRRGQEARLRCSPMKGHSHVYWYRQLPEEGLKFMVYLQKENIIDESGMPKERFSAEFPKEGPSILRIQQVVRGDSAAYFCASSQSRPTDTQYFGPGTRLTVL.

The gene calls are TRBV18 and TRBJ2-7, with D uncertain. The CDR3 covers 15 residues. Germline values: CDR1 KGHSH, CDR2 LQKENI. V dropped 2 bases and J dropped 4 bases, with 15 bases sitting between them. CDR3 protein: CASSPIATLGYEQYF. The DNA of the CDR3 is TGTGCCAGCTCACCAATCGCAACGCTTGGTTACGAGCAGTACTTC.

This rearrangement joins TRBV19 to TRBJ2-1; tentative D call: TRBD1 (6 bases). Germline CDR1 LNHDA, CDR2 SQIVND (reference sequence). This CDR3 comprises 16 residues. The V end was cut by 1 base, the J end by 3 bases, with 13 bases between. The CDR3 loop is CASSIVRGQFYNEQFF. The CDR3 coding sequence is TGTGCCAGTAGTATAGTTAGAGGACAGTTCTACAATGAGCAGTTCTTC.

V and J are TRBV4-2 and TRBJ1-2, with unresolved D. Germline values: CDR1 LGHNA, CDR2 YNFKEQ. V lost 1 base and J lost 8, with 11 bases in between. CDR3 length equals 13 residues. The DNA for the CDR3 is TGTGCCAGCAGCCAAGGCCGGGATGGGGGCTACACCTTC. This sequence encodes CASSQGRDGGYTF.

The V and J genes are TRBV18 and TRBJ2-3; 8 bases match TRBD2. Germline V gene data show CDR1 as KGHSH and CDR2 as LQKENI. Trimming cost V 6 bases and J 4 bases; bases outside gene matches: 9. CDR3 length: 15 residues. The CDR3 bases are TGTGCCAGCTCTCGAAAGCGGGAGTCGCCAGATACGCAGTATTTT. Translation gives CASSRKRESPDTQYF.

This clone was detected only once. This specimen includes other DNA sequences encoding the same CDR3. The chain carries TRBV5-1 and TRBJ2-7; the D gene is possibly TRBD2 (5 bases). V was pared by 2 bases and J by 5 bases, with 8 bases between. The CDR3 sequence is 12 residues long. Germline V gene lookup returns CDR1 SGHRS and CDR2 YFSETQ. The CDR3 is CASSLSGNEQYF. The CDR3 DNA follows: TGCGCCAGCAGCTTATCGGGAAACGAGCAGTACTTC.

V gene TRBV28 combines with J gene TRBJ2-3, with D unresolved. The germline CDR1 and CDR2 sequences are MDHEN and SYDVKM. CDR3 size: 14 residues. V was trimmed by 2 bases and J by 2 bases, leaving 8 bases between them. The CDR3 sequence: CASSLRPHTDTQYF. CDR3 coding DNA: TGTGCCAGCAGTTTAAGGCCCCACACAGATACGCAGTATTTT.

The CDR3 bases are TGTGCCAGCAGCTCTTCCGGGACGGGGAATCAGCCCCAGCATTTT. It encodes CASSSSGTGNQPQHF. The chain is built from TRBV7-2 and TRBJ1-5; D might be TRBD1 (5 bases). V was trimmed by 4 bases and J by 4 bases, leaving 14 bases between them. This CDR3 is 15 amino acids long. Germline-derived CDR1 and CDR2 are SGHTA and FQGNSA.

The CDR3 DNA reads as TGCGCCAGCAGCTTGGGAGGAGGGGTAAGCAATGAGCAGTTCTTC. The encoded protein is CASSLGGGVSNEQFF. V usage is TRBV5-1 and J usage is TRBJ2-1, with a possible D match to TRBD2 (6 bases). V gave up 0 bases and J gave up 6 bases, with 13 bases separating them. CDR1 is SGHRS and CDR2 is YFSETQ in the germline V gene. CDR3 size: 15 residues.